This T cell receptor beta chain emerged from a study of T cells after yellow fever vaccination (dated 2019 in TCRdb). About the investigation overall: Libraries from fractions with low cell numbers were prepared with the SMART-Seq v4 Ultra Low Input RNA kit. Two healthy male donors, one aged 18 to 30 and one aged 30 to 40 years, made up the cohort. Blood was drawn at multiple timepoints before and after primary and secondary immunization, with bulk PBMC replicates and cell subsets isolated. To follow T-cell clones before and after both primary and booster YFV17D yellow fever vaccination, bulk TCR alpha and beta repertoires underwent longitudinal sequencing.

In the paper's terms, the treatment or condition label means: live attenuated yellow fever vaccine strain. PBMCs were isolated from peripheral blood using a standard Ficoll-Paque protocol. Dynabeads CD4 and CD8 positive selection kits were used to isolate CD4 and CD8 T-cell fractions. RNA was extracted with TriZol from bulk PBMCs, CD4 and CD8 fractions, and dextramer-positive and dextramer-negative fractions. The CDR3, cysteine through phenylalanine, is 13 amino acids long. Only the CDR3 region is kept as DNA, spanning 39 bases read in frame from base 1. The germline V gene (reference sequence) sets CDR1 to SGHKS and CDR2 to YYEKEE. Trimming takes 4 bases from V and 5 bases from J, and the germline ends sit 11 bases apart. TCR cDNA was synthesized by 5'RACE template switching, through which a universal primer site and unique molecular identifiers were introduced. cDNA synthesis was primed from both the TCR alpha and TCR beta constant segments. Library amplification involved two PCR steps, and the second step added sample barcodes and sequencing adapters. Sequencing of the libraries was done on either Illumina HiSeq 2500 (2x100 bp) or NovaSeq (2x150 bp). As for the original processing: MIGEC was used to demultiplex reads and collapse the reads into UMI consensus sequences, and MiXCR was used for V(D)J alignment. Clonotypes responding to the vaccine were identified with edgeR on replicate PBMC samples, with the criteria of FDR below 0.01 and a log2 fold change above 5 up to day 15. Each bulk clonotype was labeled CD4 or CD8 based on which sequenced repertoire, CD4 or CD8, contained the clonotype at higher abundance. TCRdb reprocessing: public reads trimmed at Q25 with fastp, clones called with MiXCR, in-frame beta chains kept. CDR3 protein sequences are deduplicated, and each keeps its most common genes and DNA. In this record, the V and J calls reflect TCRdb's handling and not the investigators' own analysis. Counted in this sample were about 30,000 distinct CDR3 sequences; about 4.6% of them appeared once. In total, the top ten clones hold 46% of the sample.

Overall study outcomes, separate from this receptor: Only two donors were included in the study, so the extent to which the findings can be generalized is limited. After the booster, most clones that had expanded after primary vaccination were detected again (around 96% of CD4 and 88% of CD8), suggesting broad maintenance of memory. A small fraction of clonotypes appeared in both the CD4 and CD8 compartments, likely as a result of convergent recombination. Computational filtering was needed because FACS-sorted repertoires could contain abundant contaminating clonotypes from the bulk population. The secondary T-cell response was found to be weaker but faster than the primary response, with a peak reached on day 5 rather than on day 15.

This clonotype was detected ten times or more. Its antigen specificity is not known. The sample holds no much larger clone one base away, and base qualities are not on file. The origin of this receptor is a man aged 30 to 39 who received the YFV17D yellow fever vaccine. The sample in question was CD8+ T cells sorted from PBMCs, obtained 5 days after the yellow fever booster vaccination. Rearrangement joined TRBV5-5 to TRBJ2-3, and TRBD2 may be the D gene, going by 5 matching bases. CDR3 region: CASSRDIRDTQYF. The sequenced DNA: TGTGCCAGCAGCCGGGATATTAGAGATACGCAGTATTTT.